The 30 T cell receptor beta chains below were found in one sample sequenced in a study of T cell responses to AZD1222 COVID-19 vaccine. Using immunoSEQ multiplex PCR, the repertoire was profiled, and TCRdb retains in-frame clones only, with some absent. The sample holds about 55,000 clones; about four fifths are singletons and the top ten take roughly 27%. Source: peripheral blood, taken on day 0 of AZD1222 vaccination. These receptors all come from an adult in good health.

This clone was found once. The gene calls are TRBV24-1 and TRBJ2-1; TRBD2 agrees at 7 bases. After removal of 4 bases from V and 0 bases from J, the junction contained 5 bases not matched to a gene. Per germline, CDR1 KGHDR and CDR2 SFDVKD. The CDR3 totals 16 residues. Here the CDR3 DNA reads TGTGCCACCAGTGACAGGACTAGTCTCTCCTACAATGAGCAGTTCTTC. Its translation is CATSDRTSLSYNEQFF.

The chain combines TRBV5-1 with TRBJ2-1; 7 positions match TRBD1. Germline V lookup: CDR1 SGHRS, CDR2 YFSETQ. The CDR3 extends over 15 amino acids. The J segment lost 9 bases and the V segment lost 4 bases, leaving 13 bases of the junction unmatched. CDR3: CASSPRQGSYSEQFF. As DNA, the CDR3 is TGCGCCAGCAGCCCACGACAGGGTAGTTACTCTGAGCAGTTCTTC.

The rearrangement uses TRBV29-1 and TRBJ2-2; D is uncertain. Trimming shortened V by 1 base and J by 6 bases, and 9 bases separated the two germline ends. The CDR3 consists of 13 residues. Germline CDR1 reads SQVTM; CDR2 reads ANQGSEA. The CDR3 coding sequence is TGCAGCGTTGAAGGCTTGGGTCCCGGGGAGCTGTTTTTT. Amino acids: CSVEGLGPGELFF.

The chain is built from TRBV4-2 and TRBJ1-2, with 8 bases aligning to TRBD1. The germline gives CDR1 LGHNA, CDR2 YNFKEQ. V lost 1 base and J lost 1; bases outside the gene matches: 2. This CDR3 comprises 15 residues. The CDR3 DNA is TGTGCCAGCAGCCAAGCACAGGGGGGTAACTATGGCTACACCTTC. It encodes CASSQAQGGNYGYTF.

The rearrangement links TRBV30 to TRBJ1-1; unclear D gene. The germline gives CDR1 GTSNPN, CDR2 SVGIG (reference sequence). This CDR3 is 12 amino acids long. V was trimmed by 1 base and J by 1 base, leaving 4 bases between them. The chain's CDR3 is CAWSAENTEAFF. The CDR3 DNA reads as TGTGCCTGGAGTGCAGAGAACACTGAAGCTTTCTTT.

The chain couples TRBV7-8 to TRBJ2-1; weak D call: TRBD2 (6 bases). V was cut by 5 bases and J by 10 bases, with 12 bases left in between. There are 12 residues in the CDR3. The V gene's germline CDR1 is SGHVS and CDR2 FQNEAQ. The CDR3 here is CASSPAGREQFF. Written as DNA, the CDR3 is TGTGCCAGCAGCCCGGCGGGGAGGGAGCAGTTCTTC. The full variable domain, rest sourced from reference TRBV7-8 and TRBJ2-1, is GAGVSQSPRYKVAKRGQDVALRCDPISGHVSLFWYQQALGQGPEFLTYFQNEAQLDKSGLPSDRFFAERPEGSVSTLKIQRTQQEDSAVYLCASSPAGREQFFGPGTRLTVL.

In this sample, this clone turned up a few times. The V gene is TRBV24-1, the J gene TRBJ2-2; 10 positions agree with TRBD2. Germline lookup yields CDR1 KGHDR and CDR2 SFDVKD. Trimming cost V 5 bases and J 1 base; bases outside gene matches: 3. This CDR3 contains 16 residues. The CDR3 sequence is CATSGSSGGNTGELFF. DNA for the CDR3: TGTGCCACCAGTGGTTCTAGCGGGGGGAACACCGGGGAGCTGTTTTTT.

The chain uses TRBV7-2 and TRBJ2-1, with 11 bases identical to TRBD2. Germline-derived CDR1 and CDR2 are SGHTA and FQGNSA. The CDR3 is 16 amino acids. V trimming: 3 bases; J trimming: 6 bases; junction bases outside the gene matches: 7. The CDR3 protein is CASSFTGTSGLNEQFF. CDR3 DNA sequence: TGTGCCAGCAGCTTTACCGGGACTAGCGGCCTCAATGAGCAGTTCTTC.

This clone appeared a single time. J is TRBJ2-1 and V is TRBV11-3; 7 bases are shared with TRBD1. Looked up from germline, CDR1 is SGHNT and CDR2 is YENEEA. Trimming at V came to 5 bases and at J to 4 bases, leaving 5 bases not matched to a gene. This CDR3 comprises 14 residues. The CDR3 region is CASSPGTEYNEQFF. The CDR3 DNA sequence: TGTGCCAGCAGCCCCGGGACAGAGTACAATGAGCAGTTCTTC. The variable domain in full, with the rest retrieved from reference TRBV11-3 and TRBJ2-1, is EAGVVQSPRYKIIEKKQPVAFWCNPISGHNTLYWYLQNLGQGPELLIRYENEEAVDDSQLPKDRFSAERLKGVDSTLKIQPAELGDSAVYLCASSPGTEYNEQFFGPGTRLTVL.

The V and J genes are TRBV2 and TRBJ2-7; TRBD2 matches at 7 bases. Germline CDR1 is SNHLY and CDR2 is FYNNEI. This CDR3 is built from 14 residues. Trimming at V came to 2 bases and at J to 1 base, leaving 2 bases not matched to a gene. CDR3: CASSETSASYEQYF. CDR3 sequence (DNA): TGTGCCAGCAGTGAAACTAGCGCGTCCTACGAGCAGTACTTC.

This chain uses TRBV30 with TRBJ1-2; TRBD1 matches at 8 bases. The CDR3 covers 14 residues. Germline V gene data show CDR1 as GTSNPN and CDR2 as SVGIG (reference sequence). Trimming at V came to 2 bases and at J to 4 bases, leaving 6 bases not matched to a gene. CDR3 nucleotides: TGTGCCTGGAGTCTGCCGACAGGGGTCTATGGCTACACCTTC. Protein: CAWSLPTGVYGYTF.

This clone was seen a single time. The chain joins TRBV10-3 to TRBJ1-5; no clear D. There are 13 residues in the CDR3. The V gene lost 0 bases and the J gene lost 6 bases, with 6 bases spanning the gap. Looked up from germline, CDR1 is ENHRY and CDR2 is SYGVKD. CDR3 sequence: CAISESESQPQHF. The CDR3 nucleotides read TGTGCCATCAGTGAGTCTGAGAGTCAGCCCCAGCATTTT.

J is TRBJ1-2 and V is TRBV11-2; no definite D call. With 1 base removed from V and 2 bases from J, the gap between germline ends came to 8 bases. Germline V gene data show CDR1 as SGHAT and CDR2 as FQNNGV. The CDR3 consists of 14 residues. The CDR3: CASSLGGGNYGYTF. DNA of the CDR3: TGTGCCAGCAGCTTAGGGGGTGGAAACTATGGCTACACCTTC.

The chain recombines TRBV6-5 with TRBJ1-2; 7 bases line up with TRBD1. Germline CDR1 reads MNHEY; CDR2 reads SVGAGI. V was clipped by 6 bases and J by 8 bases; unmatched bases: 12. The CDR3 sequence is 14 residues long. The CDR3 spells CASSPPGGEVGYTF. The CDR3 nucleotides read TGTGCCAGCAGCCCCCCAGGGGGGGAAGTGGGCTACACCTTC.

Only a few counts were recorded for this clone. DNA for the CDR3: TGTGCCAGGGCGGACAGGGAGAGCCCTAACTATGGCTACACCTTC. It yields the protein CARADRESPNYGYTF. The V and J genes are TRBV3-1 (or the pseudogene TRBV3-2) and TRBJ1-2; 8 nucleotides agree with TRBD1. With 9 bases clipped from V and 0 bases from J, the junction kept 9 bases outside the gene matches. CDR3 length: 15 residues. Germline lookup yields CDR1 LGHDT and CDR2 YNNKEL (reference sequence).

V usage is TRBV28 and J usage is TRBJ1-2; 7 nucleotides align to TRBD1. Germline loops: CDR1 MDHEN, CDR2 SYDVKM. The CDR3 length is 13 residues. The ends lost 4 bases at V and 8 bases at J; junction bases unmatched: 7. For the CDR3, the DNA is TGTGCCAGCAGTTCATCACAGGGGCGCGGCTACACCTTC. This encodes CASSSSQGRGYTF.

There are a few counts of this clone. This chain uses TRBV28 with TRBJ1-2; the D is unclear. The V end was cut by 6 bases, the J end by 9 bases, with 11 bases between. Germline values: CDR1 MDHEN, CDR2 SYDVKM. The CDR3 totals 11 residues. This CDR3 reads CASSISGSYTF. CDR3 bases: TGTGCCAGCAGCATCTCCGGTAGCTACACCTTC.

The V call is TRBV4-2, the J call TRBJ2-5, with 8 bases lining up with TRBD1. CDR1 and CDR2 from the germline V gene are LGHNA and YNFKEQ. The CDR3 totals 16 residues. Trimming at V came to 4 bases and at J to 5 bases, leaving 12 bases not matched to a gene. CDR3 nucleotides: TGTGCCAGCAGCCTAAACACCGCAGGGGGCGCGGAGACCCAGTACTTC. As protein: CASSLNTAGGAETQYF.

This clone has only a few counts. The chain combines TRBV7-9 with TRBJ1-3; D call uncertain. Germline V gives CDR1 SEHNR, CDR2 FQNEAQ (reference sequence). V dropped 3 bases and J dropped 0 bases, with 9 bases sitting between them. The CDR3 length is 15 residues. The chain's CDR3 is CASSLDGDSGNTIYF. CDR3 DNA: TGTGCCAGCAGCTTGGACGGAGACTCTGGAAACACCATATATTTT.

CDR3 nucleotides: TGTGCCACTACCGACGGAGACAATCAGCCCCAGCATTTT. Its protein product is CATTDGDNQPQHF. This chain connects TRBV24-1 to TRBJ1-5; D call uncertain. The length of the CDR3 is 13 residues. V lost 10 bases to trimming and J lost 3 bases, with 12 bases between them. The germline gives CDR1 KGHDR, CDR2 SFDVKD.

The chain recombines TRBV6-5 with TRBJ2-3, with 10 bases aligning to TRBD2. The CDR3 is 16 amino acids. Germline values: CDR1 MNHEY, CDR2 SVGAGI. V was clipped by 4 bases and J by 4 bases; unmatched bases: 8. This chain's CDR3 is CASSWTSGRTADTQYF. The CDR3 DNA is TGTGCCAGCAGTTGGACTAGCGGCCGCACAGCAGATACGCAGTATTTT.

The chain uses TRBV29-1 and TRBJ1-5; D call uncertain. Germline V gene sequence: CDR1 SQVTM, CDR2 ANQGSEA. CDR3 length: 13 amino acids. The V end was cut by 4 bases, the J end by 6 bases, with 13 bases between. The CDR3 protein is CSVGLESGQPQHF. The CDR3 DNA follows: TGCAGCGTTGGTCTGGAATCAGGTCAGCCCCAGCATTTT. Full variable domain (outside the CDR3, taken from reference TRBV29-1 and TRBJ1-5): SAVISQKPSRDICQRGTSLTIQCQVDSQVTMMFWYRQQPGQSLTLIATANQGSEATYESGFVIDKFPISRPNLTFSTLTVSNMSPEDSSIYLCSVGLESGQPQHFGDGTRLSIL.

V usage is TRBV7-2 and J usage is TRBJ2-3; D is uncertain. Germline loops: CDR1 SGHTA, CDR2 FQGNSA. The CDR3 length is 15 residues. V dropped 3 bases and J dropped 5 bases, with 15 bases sitting between them. CDR3 nucleotide sequence: TGTGCCAGCAGCTTTGGGGAAAAAAAACGAGATACGCAGTATTTT. Translated: CASSFGEKKRDTQYF.

This chain joins TRBV28 and TRBJ2-7; D is ambiguous. V lost 8 bases and J lost 0, with 11 bases in between. CDR3 length: 13 amino acids. The germline gives CDR1 MDHEN, CDR2 SYDVKM. The DNA for the CDR3 is TGTGCCAGCCTTGGGCCCAGCTCCTACGAGCAGTACTTC. Amino acids: CASLGPSSYEQYF. The full variable domain, its missing parts supplied by reference TRBV28 and TRBJ2-7, is DVKVTQSSRYLVKRTGEKVFLECVQDMDHENMFWYRQDPGLGLRLIYFSYDVKMKEKGDIPEGYSVSREKKERFSLILESASTNQTSMYLCASLGPSSYEQYFGPGTRLTVT.

The chain links TRBV5-8 to TRBJ1-3; no clear D gene. Germline CDR1 reads SGHTS; CDR2 reads YDEGEE. V lost 3 bases to trimming and J lost 4 bases, with 5 bases between them. This CDR3 has 12 amino acids. The CDR3 DNA is TGTGCCAGCAGCTCGAGGGGAAACACCATATATTTT. Its protein product is CASSSRGNTIYF.

J is TRBJ1-5 and V is TRBV19, with TRBD1 identical over 8 bases. The ends lost 3 bases at V and 2 bases at J; junction bases unmatched: 3. Germline-derived CDR1 and CDR2 are LNHDA and SQIVND (reference sequence). The CDR3 totals 15 residues. CDR3 sequence: CASSIGQGGNQPQHF. CDR3 nucleotide sequence: TGTGCCAGTAGTATCGGACAGGGAGGCAATCAGCCCCAGCATTTT.

The chain recombines TRBV4-3 with TRBJ2-1; D might be TRBD1 or TRBD2, each matching 6 bases. CDR3 length equals 15 residues. V lost 2 bases to trimming and J lost 6 bases, with 14 bases between them. Germline V gene sequence: CDR1 LGHNA, CDR2 YSLEER. The CDR3 reads CASSQLLEGGNEQFF. The CDR3 DNA follows: TGCGCCAGCAGCCAACTCTTGGAGGGGGGCAATGAGCAGTTCTTC.

The rearrangement uses TRBV7-3 and TRBJ2-1; D is undetermined. V was trimmed by 1 base and J by 0 bases, leaving 13 bases between them. This CDR3 has 17 residues. Germline V gene lookup returns CDR1 SGHTA and CDR2 FQGTGA. The CDR3 sequence is CASSLRRRPSSYNEQFF. The CDR3 region has the DNA TGTGCCAGCAGCTTAAGACGTAGGCCGAGCTCCTACAATGAGCAGTTCTTC.

This chain joins TRBV7-2 and TRBJ1-2; D ambiguous. Germline V CDR1 and CDR2: SGHTA, FQGNSA. The CDR3 is 15 amino acids. The V end lost 0 bases, the J end lost 2 bases, and 10 bases lay between the germline ends. CDR3 residues: CASSLASSENYGYTF. In DNA, the CDR3 is TGTGCCAGCAGCTTAGCTTCGTCAGAGAACTATGGCTACACCTTC.

V is TRBV11-3 and J is TRBJ2-3; D may be TRBD1 (5 bases). The CDR3 runs 17 residues. CDR1 and CDR2 from the germline V gene are SGHNT and YENEEA. Trimming took 3 bases from V and 6 from J, leaving 22 bases between them. The CDR3 DNA follows: TGTGCCAGCAGCTTCCGTCTCACAGGACGGAAAGTGGATACGCAGTATTTT. Its translation: CASSFRLTGRKVDTQYF.